The text below deals with one TCR beta chain. Its matching antigen is unknown. The entry originates in a study of CD8+ T cells in alopecia areata. Findings and caveats of the study: Given one nonresponder, whether baseline CD8+ expansion relates to response remains uncertain. Many expanded lesional clones remained in scalp and blood on tofacitinib.

Documented treatment: oral pan-JAK inhibitor, 5-10 mg twice daily. Reverse transcribed after extraction, RNA yielded cDNA as the sequencing template. Measured with immunoSEQ multiplex PCR; TCRdb has only the in-frame clones, and not every one. Among some 58,000 clones, roughly 50% were seen once, and the ten largest hold 20%. The CDR3 loop spans 16 amino acids. CDR1 and CDR2 from the germline V gene are LGHNA and YSLEER. Trimming took off 0 bases at V and 0 bases at J, with 12 bases between the two ends. The chain uses TRBV4-3 and TRBJ2-7; the D gene is possibly TRBD1 (5 bases). The receptor was isolated from a human donor with alopecia areata. Sequenced material: CD8+ T cells sorted from blood, taken at approximately week 37, from a patient treated with tofacitinib. The CDR3 loop reads CASSQEETGSSYEQYF. CDR3 sequence (DNA): TGCGCCAGCAGCCAAGAAGAAACAGGATCCTCCTACGAGCAGTACTTC.